The 14 T cell receptor beta chains listed next were all sequenced from one sample in a study of blood T cell repertoires in COVID-19. Sequencing used immunoSEQ multiplex PCR; TCRdb keeps in-frame clones, though not all of them. The sample contains 150,000 to 200,000 clones, 88% of which appear only once. The sequenced sample was PBMCs or T cells enriched from blood (not recorded which). The receptors shown here come from a woman aged 18-29 years who had recovered from COVID-19.

The V call is TRBV19, the J call TRBJ2-1, with D maybe TRBD2 (7 bases). From germline, CDR1 is LNHDA and CDR2 SQIVND (reference sequence). This CDR3 spans 16 amino acids. Trimming took 5 bases from V and 3 from J, leaving 17 bases between them. The CDR3 loop reads CASSSGGGANYNEQFF. CDR3 bases: TGTGCCAGTAGTTCAGGAGGGGGGGCTAACTACAATGAGCAGTTCTTC.

The chain employs TRBV27 and TRBJ1-3, with D unclear. The V end lost 9 bases, the J end lost 0 bases, and 12 bases lay between the germline ends. This CDR3 has 14 residues. Germline lookup yields CDR1 MNHEY and CDR2 SMNVEV (reference sequence). The CDR3 DNA reads as TGTGCCAGTTCCCTGGGAGGCTCTGGAAACACCATATATTTT. Translating gives CASSLGGSGNTIYF.

The chain couples TRBV7-9 to TRBJ1-1; D might be TRBD1 (6 bases). Germline assignment: CDR1 SEHNR and CDR2 FQNEAQ (reference sequence). The CDR3 spans 13 residues. V lost 8 bases, J lost 6 bases, and 16 bases lay in between. The CDR3 DNA follows: TGTGCCAGCTTCTTACAGGGCAACCCTGAAGCTTTCTTT. Translating it yields CASFLQGNPEAFF. Full variable domain (outside the CDR3, taken from reference TRBV7-9 and TRBJ1-1): DTGVSQNPRHKITKRGQNVTFRCDPISEHNRLYWYRQTLGQGPEFLTYFQNEAQLEKSRLLSDRFSAERPKGSFSTLEIQRTEQGDSAMYLCASFLQGNPEAFFGQGTRLTVV.

The genes are TRBV6-5 and TRBJ1-2; the D is unclear. The CDR3 totals 15 residues. From germline, CDR1 is MNHEY and CDR2 SVGAGI. V was trimmed by 0 bases and J by 4 bases, leaving 12 bases between them. The CDR3 is CASSYSPETSYGYTF. CDR3 coding DNA: TGTGCCAGCAGTTACTCGCCAGAGACTTCCTATGGCTACACCTTC.

This chain connects TRBV15 to TRBJ1-2; D unresolved. Trimming removed 5 bases from V and 6 bases from J, with 19 bases in between. The CDR3 runs to 15 residues. Germline CDR1 and CDR2: LNHNV and YYDKDF (reference sequence). The CDR3, as DNA: TGTGCCACCAGCCGGGAGGAGGAGGTTTCCCATGGCTACACCTTC. Residues: CATSREEEVSHGYTF.

The J gene is TRBJ2-5, the V gene TRBV4-2, with D possibly TRBD2 on 6 matching bases. CDR1 and CDR2 (germline): LGHNA, YNFKEQ. Between the trimmed V and J ends, which lost 0 bases and 9 bases, there was a span of 17 bases. This CDR3 is 15 amino acids long. The CDR3 reads CASSQEASAMEAQYF. The DNA for the CDR3 is TGTGCCAGCAGCCAAGAAGCTAGCGCCATGGAGGCCCAGTACTTC.

The V call is TRBV21-1, the J call TRBJ1-1. TRBV21-1 is listed as a pseudogene. CDR3 size: 13 residues. The CDR3 sequence: CASSTRDGGKAFF. The CDR3 DNA follows: TGTGCCAGCAGCACCAGGGACGGGGGAAAAGCTTTCTTT.

This sequence joins TRBV24-1 and TRBJ2-1, with D possibly matching TRBD2 (5 bases). Germline V lookup: CDR1 KGHDR, CDR2 SFDVKD. The CDR3 contains 17 residues. Trimming took 4 bases from V and 8 from J, leaving 23 bases between them. CDR3 loop: CATSDPGLPDAQYEQFF. In DNA, the CDR3 is TGTGCCACCAGTGACCCCGGACTCCCGGATGCTCAGTATGAGCAGTTCTTC.

The chain employs TRBV2 and TRBJ2-5, with 12 positions matching TRBD2. Per the germline V gene, CDR1 is SNHLY and CDR2 is FYNNEI. J gave up 5 bases and V 5 bases, and 9 bases lay outside the gene matches. This CDR3 has 16 amino acids. The CDR3 spells CASSPRRLAGVETQYF. CDR3 DNA: TGTGCCAGCAGTCCCCGGAGACTAGCGGGGGTGGAGACCCAGTACTTC.

V and J are TRBV11-1 and TRBJ1-1; TRBD1 agrees at 8 bases. Germline V lookup: CDR1 SGHAT, CDR2 FQDESV (reference sequence). Trimming at V came to 5 bases and at J to 0 bases, leaving 2 bases not matched to a gene. The CDR3 totals 14 residues. CDR3 sequence (DNA): TGTGCCAGCAGCGAGGACAGGGTGAACACTGAAGCTTTCTTT. Translating it yields CASSEDRVNTEAFF. The full variable domain, in which reference TRBV11-1 and TRBJ1-1 provide the parts outside the CDR3, is EAEVAQSPRYKITEKSQAVAFWCDPISGHATLYWYRQILGQGPELLVQFQDESVVDDSQLPKDRFSAERLKGVDSTLKIQPAELGDSAMYLCASSEDRVNTEAFFGQGTRLTVV.

V gene TRBV5-1 combines with J gene TRBJ1-6, with D possibly TRBD1 on 6 matching bases. Trimming pared 4 bases from V and 10 bases from J, leaving 12 bases between. The CDR3 length is 13 residues. Per the germline V gene, CDR1 is SGHRS and CDR2 is YFSETQ. The CDR3 DNA follows: TGCGCCAGCAGCCCACGGACAGCCTCACCCCTCCACTTT. Amino acids: CASSPRTASPLHF.

This clone was detected only a few times. The rearrangement joins TRBV18 to TRBJ1-1; TRBD1 matches 10 bases. The CDR3 extends over 15 amino acids. The trim removed 5 bases at V and 1 base at J, leaving 4 bases unmatched. The germline V gene has CDR1 KGHSH and CDR2 LQKENI. The CDR3 spells CASSGTGAPNTEAFF. The CDR3 nucleotides are TGTGCCAGCTCAGGGACAGGGGCACCGAACACTGAAGCTTTCTTT.

The V and J genes are TRBV11-3 and TRBJ1-2; no definite D call. The ends were cut back, 8 bases at V and 7 bases at J, with 23 bases in the middle. The germline CDR1 and CDR2 sequences are SGHNT and YENEEA. This CDR3 spans 15 amino acids. This CDR3 reads CASPVNRAEEGGYTF. The CDR3 bases are TGTGCCAGCCCCGTAAATCGTGCGGAAGAGGGTGGCTACACCTTC.

This sequence joins TRBV5-1 and TRBJ2-2; D is perhaps TRBD1 (6 bases). V was clipped by 5 bases and J by 5 bases, with 16 bases between them. This CDR3 region has 15 residues. Germline CDR1 and CDR2: SGHRS and YFSETQ. Here the CDR3 reads CASSSSRGGTGELFF. CDR3 coding DNA: TGCGCCAGCAGTTCATCCAGGGGTGGGACCGGGGAGCTGTTTTTT.